One sample yielded the 7 T cell receptor beta chains listed below, sequenced in a study of blood T cell repertoires in COVID-19. TCRdb's table, derived via immunoSEQ multiplex PCR, lists solely in-frame clones and lacks some. Altogether roughly 320,000 clones are present, 70% to 90% being singletons, with the ten largest covering 1% to 1.5%. Sample: peripheral blood. Source of these receptors: a man in his sixties or seventies with acute or convalescent COVID-19.

J is TRBJ2-1 and V is TRBV7-2; D ambiguous. The CDR3 is 13 amino acids. In germline, CDR1 is SGHTA, CDR2 FQGNSA. The germline V and J ends were trimmed by 6 bases and 6 bases, with 12 bases remaining between them. The CDR3 nucleotides read TGTGCCAGCAGGTTACCCCCGTCCAATGAGCAGTTCTTC. Its translation is CASRLPPSNEQFF.

There are a few counts of this clone. In DNA form, the CDR3 reads TGTGCCAGCTCACTTGGACAGGGAAAGCCCTACGAGCAGTACTTC. Protein: CASSLGQGKPYEQYF. The gene calls are TRBV18 and TRBJ2-7; 8 bases align to TRBD1. The ends lost 4 bases at V and 2 bases at J; junction bases unmatched: 7. This CDR3 is 15 amino acids long. Germline CDR1 KGHSH, CDR2 LQKENI.

As regards this clone: One end of the junction fails to match germline, which may point to a read error. This sequence joins TRBV28 and TRBJ2-1; 8 bases map to TRBD2. Germline CDR1 and CDR2: MDHEN and SYDVKM. The CDR3 is made up of 11 amino acids. CDR3: CASLVCGGNIF. CDR3 DNA: TGTGCCAGCTTGGTGTGCGGGGGGAACATCTTC.

V usage is TRBV7-3 and J usage is TRBJ2-2, with D possibly TRBD2 on 6 matching bases. The ends were cut back, 6 bases at V and 1 base at J, with 9 bases in the middle. Germline CDR1 reads SGHTA; CDR2 reads FQGTGA. This CDR3 has 14 residues. The CDR3 DNA reads as TGTGCCAGCAGGAGCGGGCTGAACACCGGGGAGCTGTTTTTT. Translated: CASRSGLNTGELFF.

This clone turned up a few times. V and J are TRBV7-9 and TRBJ2-2, with D possibly matching TRBD2 (6 bases). The germline CDR1 and CDR2 sequences are SEHNR and FQNEAQ (reference sequence). Trimming left V 1 base short and J 2 bases short, with 14 bases between. There are 17 residues in the CDR3. The CDR3 sequence is CASSLVLVAANTGELFF. Written as DNA, the CDR3 is TGTGCCAGCAGCTTAGTGCTTGTAGCGGCAAACACCGGGGAGCTGTTTTTT.

The chain uses TRBV4-1 and TRBJ2-2; a weak D match, TRBD1 (6 bases). The germline CDR1 and CDR2 sequences are MGHRA and YSYEKL. The CDR3 totals 16 residues. Trimming pared 8 bases from V and 1 base from J, leaving 17 bases between. CDR3 in DNA: TGCGCCAGCCGGAATCCAGGGGCTCGGAACACCGGGGAGCTGTTTTTT. As protein: CASRNPGARNTGELFF.

The V and J genes are TRBV19 and TRBJ2-1, with D unclear. Looked up from germline, CDR1 is LNHDA and CDR2 is SQIVND (reference sequence). V dropped 1 base and J dropped 3 bases, with 7 bases sitting between them. The CDR3 spans 14 residues. DNA for the CDR3: TGTGCCAGTAGTATAGCTCTTCTCTACAATGAGCAGTTCTTC. As protein: CASSIALLYNEQFF.